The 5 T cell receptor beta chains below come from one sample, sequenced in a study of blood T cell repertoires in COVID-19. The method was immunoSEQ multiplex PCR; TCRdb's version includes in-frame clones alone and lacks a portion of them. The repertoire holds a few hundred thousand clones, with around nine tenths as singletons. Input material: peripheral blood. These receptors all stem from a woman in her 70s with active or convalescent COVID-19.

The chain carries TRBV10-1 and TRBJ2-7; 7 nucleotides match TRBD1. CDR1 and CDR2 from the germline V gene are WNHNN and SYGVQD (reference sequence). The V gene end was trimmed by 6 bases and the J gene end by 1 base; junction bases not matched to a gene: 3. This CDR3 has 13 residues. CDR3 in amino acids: CASRETGSYEQYF. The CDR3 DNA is TGCGCCAGCAGGGAGACAGGGTCCTACGAGCAGTACTTC.

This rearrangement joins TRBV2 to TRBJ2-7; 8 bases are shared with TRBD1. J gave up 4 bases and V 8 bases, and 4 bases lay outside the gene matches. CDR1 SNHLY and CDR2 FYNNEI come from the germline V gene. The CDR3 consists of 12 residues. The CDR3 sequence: CASRDRLYEQYF. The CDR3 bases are TGTGCCAGCCGGGACAGGCTATACGAGCAGTACTTC.

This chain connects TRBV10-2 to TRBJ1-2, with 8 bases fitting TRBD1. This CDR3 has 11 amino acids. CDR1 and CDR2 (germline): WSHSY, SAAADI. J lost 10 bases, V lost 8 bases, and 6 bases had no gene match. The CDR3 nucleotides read TGCGCCAGCTTAGGACAGGGCCTCTACACCTTC. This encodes CASLGQGLYTF.

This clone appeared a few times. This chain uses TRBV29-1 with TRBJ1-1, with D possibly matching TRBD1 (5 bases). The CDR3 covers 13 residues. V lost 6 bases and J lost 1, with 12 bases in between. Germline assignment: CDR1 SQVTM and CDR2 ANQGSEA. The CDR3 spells CSVAGGSNTEAFF. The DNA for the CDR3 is TGCAGCGTGGCGGGGGGTTCGAACACTGAAGCTTTCTTT.

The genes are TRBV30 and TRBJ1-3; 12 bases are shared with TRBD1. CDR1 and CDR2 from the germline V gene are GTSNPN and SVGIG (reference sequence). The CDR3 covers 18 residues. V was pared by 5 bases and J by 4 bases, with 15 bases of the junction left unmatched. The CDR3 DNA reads TGTGCCTGGTTTCGCGGGACAGGGGGCAATGGTCCCGGAAACACCATATATTTT. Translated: CAWFRGTGGNGPGNTIYF.